This T cell receptor beta chain originates from a study of blood T cells in healthy people across ages. The use of a sample-barcoded 5' primer and a J-beta primer mix characterized a second PCR of roughly 6 to 12 cycles. From the 5' RACE reads, TCRdb called clonotypes with MiXCR, one entry per CDR3 protein. This sample carries about 620,000 distinct CDR3 sequences, approximately 52% of them seen once, and the ten largest clones take approximately 15%. This clonotype was found a few times. This CDR3 comprises 17 residues. Trimming took off 1 base at V and 5 bases at J, with 17 bases between the two ends.

The source of this sequence is a woman older than 75 in good health. Sequencing was done on a sample of blood. The chain combines TRBV12-3 or TRBV12-4 with TRBJ2-2; D is tentatively TRBD1 or TRBD2 (6 bases each). CDR3 bases: TGTGCCAGCAGTTTAGTCGGAAGAGGGGGGAGTACCGGGGAGCTGTTTTTT. It encodes CASSLVGRGGSTGELFF.